This TCR beta chain came from a study of blood T cell repertoires in COVID-19. Study in general: The United States, Italy and Spain supplied acute and convalescent COVID-19 samples. From T cells, B-cell-depleted T cells, or PBMCs came the material, which was cDNA or gDNA.

CDR1 MNHEY and CDR2 SVGAGI come from the germline V gene. V lost 8 bases and J lost 0; bases outside the gene matches: 3. The CDR3 spans 15 residues. Under the authors' procedure: For nucleated cells, counts were estimated from reference gene primer amplification. TCRdb's copy holds only in-frame clones and misses some; the assay was immunoSEQ multiplex PCR. The V and J calls and clone size come from that table; D and trimming were worked out from the DNA. Among about 140,000 clones, almost 90% were seen once, and the ten largest hold over 9.5%. Sequencing was done on a sample of peripheral blood. The receptor was isolated from a middle-aged man with active or convalescent COVID-19. The chain has TRBV6-5 and TRBJ2-1; TRBD2 agrees at 11 bases. CDR3 DNA: TGTGCCAGCGGTACTAGCGGGAGCTCCTACAATGAGCAGTTCTTC. Its translation: CASGTSGSSYNEQFF.